This T cell receptor (beta chain) was profiled in a study of shared clonotypes between healthy human individuals. Overall study context: Each donor's CD8 memory used one plate, CD8 naive two, each CD4 subset three. Overall study findings and caveats: A reduction in generation probabilities was seen for non-shared clonotypes relative to those shared by all four donors.

The germline V gene has CDR1 MDHEN and CDR2 SYDVKM. V trimming: 5 bases; J trimming: 4 bases; junction bases outside the gene matches: 10. The CDR3 contains 15 residues. About this clone itself: Its target is not known.

In the source study's methods: ImmunoSEQ gave junction-only sequences without quality scores, so filtering differed. The assay was immunoSEQ multiplex PCR, and TCRdb's table has in-frame clones only and misses some. V and J calls and clone size are given by that table; D and trimming were obtained from the DNA. In the table there are about 330,000 clones, over 65% of which are singletons. Sequencing was performed on memory CD4+ T cells sorted from blood. Indicated subset: CD45RA-negative fraction. This sequence was found in a man under 40 in good health. The chain joins TRBV28 to TRBJ2-7; 8 nucleotides align to TRBD1. The CDR3 protein is CASSITGTGRYEQYF. The CDR3, as DNA: TGTGCCAGCAGTATCACCGGGACAGGAAGGTACGAGCAGTACTTC.